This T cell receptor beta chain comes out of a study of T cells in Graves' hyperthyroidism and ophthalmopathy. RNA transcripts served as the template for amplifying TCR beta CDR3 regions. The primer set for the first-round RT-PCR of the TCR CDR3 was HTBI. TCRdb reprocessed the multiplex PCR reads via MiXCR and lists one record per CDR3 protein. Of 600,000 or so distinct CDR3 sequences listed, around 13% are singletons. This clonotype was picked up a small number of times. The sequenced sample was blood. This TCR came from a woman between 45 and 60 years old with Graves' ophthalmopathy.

CDR3 DNA: TGTGCCAGTAGTCAGGGGTTGAGCAATCAGCCCCAGCATTTT. Encoded protein: CASSQGLSNQPQHF. This chain links TRBV19 with TRBJ1-5; D is possibly TRBD1 (6 bases). The V and J ends lost 5 bases and 1 base respectively, with 9 bases between them. CDR3 length: 14 residues. Germline-derived CDR1 and CDR2 are LNHDA and SQIVND (reference sequence).